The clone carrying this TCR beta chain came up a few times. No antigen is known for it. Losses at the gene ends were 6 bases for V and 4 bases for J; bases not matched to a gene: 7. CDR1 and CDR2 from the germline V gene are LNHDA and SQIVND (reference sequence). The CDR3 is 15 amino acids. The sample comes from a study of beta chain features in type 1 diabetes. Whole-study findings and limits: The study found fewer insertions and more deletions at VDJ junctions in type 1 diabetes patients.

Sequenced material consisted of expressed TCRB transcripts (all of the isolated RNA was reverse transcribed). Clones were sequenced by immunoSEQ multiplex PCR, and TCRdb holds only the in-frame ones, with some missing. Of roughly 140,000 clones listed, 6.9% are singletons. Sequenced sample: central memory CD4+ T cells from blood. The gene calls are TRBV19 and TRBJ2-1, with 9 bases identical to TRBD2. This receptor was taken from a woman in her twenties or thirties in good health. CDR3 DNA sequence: TGTGCCAGTAGGTCGGCTAGCGGGGCTTACAATGAGCAGTTCTTC. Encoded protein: CASRSASGAYNEQFF.